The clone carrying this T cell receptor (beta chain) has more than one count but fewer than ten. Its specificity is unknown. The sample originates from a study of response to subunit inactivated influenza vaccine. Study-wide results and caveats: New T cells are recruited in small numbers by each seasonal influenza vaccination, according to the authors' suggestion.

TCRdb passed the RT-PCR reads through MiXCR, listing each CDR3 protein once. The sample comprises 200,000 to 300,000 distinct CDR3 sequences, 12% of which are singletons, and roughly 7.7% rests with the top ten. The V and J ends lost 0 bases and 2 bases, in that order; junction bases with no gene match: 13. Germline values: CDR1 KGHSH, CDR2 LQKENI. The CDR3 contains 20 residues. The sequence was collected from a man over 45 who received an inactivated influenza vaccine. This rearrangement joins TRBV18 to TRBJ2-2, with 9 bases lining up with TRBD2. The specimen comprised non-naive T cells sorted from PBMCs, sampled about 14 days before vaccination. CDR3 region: CASSPPTSGFDLYNTGELFF. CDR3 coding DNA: TGTGCCAGCTCACCACCCACTAGCGGGTTCGACCTGTATAACACCGGGGAGCTGTTTTTT.